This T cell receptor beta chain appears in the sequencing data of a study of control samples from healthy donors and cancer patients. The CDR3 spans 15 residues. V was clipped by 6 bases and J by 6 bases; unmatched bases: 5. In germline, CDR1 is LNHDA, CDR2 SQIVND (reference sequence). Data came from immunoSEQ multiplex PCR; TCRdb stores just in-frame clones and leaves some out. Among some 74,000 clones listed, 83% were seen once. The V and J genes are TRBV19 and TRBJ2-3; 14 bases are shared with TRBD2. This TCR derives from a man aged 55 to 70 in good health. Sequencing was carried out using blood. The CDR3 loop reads CASRGTSGRLDTQYF. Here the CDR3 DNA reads TGTGCCAGTAGGGGGACTAGCGGGAGATTGGATACGCAGTATTTT.